Following are 28 T cell receptor beta chains from one sample sequenced in a study of T cell clusters in autoimmune cytopenias. TRB amplification used roughly 250 ng of peripheral blood genomic DNA. TRB was amplified by touch-down multiplex PCR, primer pools A and B combined. TCRdb re-called the multiplex PCR reads and gives one entry per CDR3 protein, without DNA. Here the sample table reports around 11,000 distinct CDR3 sequences. These data were likewise used in another study, on T cell repertoires in aging, cancer and after chemotherapy.

The sequenced sample was peripheral blood. The receptors stem from a human donor in good health.

The chain carries TRBV19 and TRBJ1-2; lacking DNA, the TRBD1 call made by TCRdb goes unchecked. The CDR3 totals 14 residues. CDR1 LNHDA and CDR2 SQIVND come from the germline V gene (reference sequence). The CDR3: CASSGDRVEYGYTF.

The V call is TRBV24-1, the J call TRBJ2-3; TCRdb reports TRBD1, a call that lacks DNA to check it against. CDR3 length: 13 residues. Germline assignment: CDR1 KGHDR and CDR2 SFDVKD. CDR3 amino acids: CATSDPATDTQYF.

Its frequency marks this clonotype as medium-sized. The V gene is TRBV27, the J gene TRBJ2-7; the TCRdb call, TRBD2, lacks DNA for checking. Germline values: CDR1 MNHEY, CDR2 SMNVEV (reference sequence). CDR3 length equals 12 residues. CDR3 in amino acids: CASSPSIYEQYF.

This clonotype is classed as medium-sized by frequency. The V call is TRBV6-5, the J call TRBJ2-1. CDR1 is MNHEY and CDR2 is SVGAGI in the germline V gene. The CDR3 covers 14 residues. The CDR3 reads CASAVSSSYNEQFF.

Considering frequency, this clonotype is medium-sized. The chain recombines TRBV20-1 with TRBJ2-3; TCRdb's assignment of TRBD1 cannot be checked, as there is no DNA. The CDR3 has 13 amino acids. The germline gives CDR1 DFQATT, CDR2 SNEGSKA (reference sequence). The CDR3 is CSARAGRTDTQYF.

Frequency places this clonotype as medium-sized. The chain employs TRBV5-4 and TRBJ2-7; TCRdb's D gene call, TRBD2, goes unchecked for lack of DNA. CDR3 length equals 15 residues. CDR1 and CDR2 (germline): SGHNT, YYREEE (reference sequence). This CDR3 reads CASSLRGWGTYEQYF.

The chain joins TRBV11-1 to TRBJ2-4. The CDR3 is 15 residues long. Germline V gives CDR1 SGHAT, CDR2 FQDESV (reference sequence). CDR3 amino acids: CASSVSGLAKNIQYF.

This clonotype is labeled medium-sized based on frequency. The chain links TRBV6-2 or TRBV6-3 to TRBJ1-1; as DNA is missing, the TRBD1 call by TCRdb cannot be tested. This CDR3 region has 15 residues. Germline CDR1 and CDR2: MNHEY and SVGEGT. The chain's CDR3 is CASRTQGATNTEAFF.

This clonotype is classed as medium-sized (0.01 to 0.1%) by frequency. The CDR3 region is CATGLAGAGGELFF. V usage is TRBV27 and J usage is TRBJ2-2; with no DNA, the TCRdb D assignment of TRBD2 cannot be verified. This CDR3 region has 14 residues. Per germline, CDR1 MNHEY and CDR2 SMNVEV (reference sequence).

V gene TRBV5-6 combines with J gene TRBJ2-7. The CDR3 sequence is 14 residues long. Germline V gene sequence: CDR1 SGHDT, CDR2 YYEEEE. The CDR3 spells CASSFTHKSYEQYF.

The V and J genes are TRBV18 and TRBJ2-3; TCRdb's D gene call, TRBD1, goes unchecked for lack of DNA. The CDR3 has 15 residues. CDR1 and CDR2 from the germline V gene are KGHSH and LQKENI. The CDR3 loop is CASSPRQGDTDTQYF.

The rearrangement joins TRBV7-9 to TRBJ2-3. The CDR3 is 16 amino acids. Germline lookup yields CDR1 SEHNR and CDR2 FQNEAQ (reference sequence). The CDR3 sequence is CASSLPGLSGRDTQYF.

Frequency places this clonotype as medium-sized. The chain combines TRBV6-5 with TRBJ1-2; the D call from TCRdb, TRBD1, cannot be confirmed without DNA. There are 15 residues in the CDR3. Germline loops: CDR1 MNHEY, CDR2 SVGAGI. The CDR3 here is CASSYGVGRASGYTF.

This clonotype counts as medium-sized by frequency. This chain connects TRBV6-1 to TRBJ2-7; checking the TCRdb D call of TRBD2 is not possible without DNA. The CDR3 spans 15 residues. Looked up from germline, CDR1 is MNHNS and CDR2 is SASEGT. This CDR3 reads CASSASGGASYEQYF.

The chain links TRBV10-3 to TRBJ2-2; TCRdb's D call of TRBD1 is untestable without DNA. The CDR3 extends over 14 amino acids. The germline V gene has CDR1 ENHRY and CDR2 SYGVKD. CDR3 residues: CAIPIRTGAGELFF.

The chain is built from TRBV6-2 or TRBV6-3 and TRBJ2-3; with no DNA, the TCRdb D assignment of TRBD1 cannot be verified. Germline assignment: CDR1 MNHEY and CDR2 SVGEGT. The CDR3 has 14 amino acids. This CDR3 is CASRGTGGIDTQYF.

The chain combines TRBV30 with TRBJ1-1. The CDR3 consists of 11 residues. Germline values: CDR1 GTSNPN, CDR2 SVGIG (reference sequence). The CDR3: CAWSVTREAFF.

This sequence joins TRBV28 and TRBJ2-7; checking the TCRdb D call of TRBD2 is not possible without DNA. Germline V gene sequence: CDR1 MDHEN, CDR2 SYDVKM. This CDR3 is 17 amino acids long. CDR3 amino acids: CASSLWLPTSYTYEQYF.

The gene calls are TRBV6-6 and TRBJ1-4; TCRdb calls TRBD1, which cannot be checked without DNA. This CDR3 contains 15 residues. CDR1 is MNHNY, CDR2 SVGAGI, per germline (reference sequence). CDR3 in amino acids: CASSYSTGVNEKLFF.

The chain joins TRBV6-2 or TRBV6-3 to TRBJ2-7. Germline CDR1 and CDR2: MNHEY and SVGEGT. This CDR3 is built from 12 residues. Here the CDR3 reads CASSYYIGEQYF.

The V call is TRBV5-4, the J call TRBJ1-2; the TRBD1 assignment by TCRdb is unverifiable without DNA. This CDR3 has 14 amino acids. Germline values: CDR1 SGHNT, CDR2 YYREEE (reference sequence). The CDR3 here is CASSFGQGNYNYTF.

This clonotype is medium-sized by frequency. V and J are TRBV30 and TRBJ2-1. The CDR3 has 11 amino acids. Germline V gives CDR1 GTSNPN, CDR2 SVGIG (reference sequence). This CDR3 reads CACGRYNEQFF. The full variable domain, in which reference TRBV30 and TRBJ2-1 provide the parts outside the CDR3, is SQTIHQWPATLVQPVGSPLSLECTVEGTSNPNLYWYRQAAGRGLQLLFYSVGIGQISSEVPQNLSASRPQDRQFILSSKKLLLSDSGFYLCACGRYNEQFFGPGTRLTVL.

This chain uses TRBV6-5 with TRBJ1-1; TCRdb returns TRBD1, unconfirmable since there is no DNA. The CDR3 has 12 amino acids. Germline CDR1 is MNHEY and CDR2 is SVGAGI. The CDR3 sequence is CASSNHSPGPFF.

This clonotype is labeled medium-sized based on frequency. CDR3 sequence: CASSRDTSFISGANVLTF. The chain is built from TRBV19 and TRBJ2-6; TCRdb calls TRBD1, which cannot be checked without DNA. Germline CDR1 and CDR2: LNHDA and SQIVND (reference sequence). This CDR3 has 18 residues.

This clonotype is identified as medium-sized (0.01 to 0.1%) from frequency. The V call is TRBV6-2 or TRBV6-3, the J call TRBJ1-2; TCRdb picks TRBD1, but there is no DNA to check that call. The CDR3 is 14 amino acids. Per germline, CDR1 MNHEY and CDR2 SVGEGT. The CDR3 sequence is CASHTGFKPYGYTF.

By frequency, this clonotype registers medium-sized. The chain carries TRBV6-5 and TRBJ1-2. Germline lookup yields CDR1 MNHEY and CDR2 SVGAGI. The CDR3 is 13 residues long. The CDR3 region is CASSYREGYGYTF.

The CDR3 loop reads CASSPGLAGVWTGELFF. The chain links TRBV27 to TRBJ2-2; TCRdb picks TRBD2, but there is no DNA to check that call. The germline CDR1 and CDR2 sequences are MNHEY and SMNVEV (reference sequence). This CDR3 contains 17 residues.

This clonotype is classed as medium-sized by frequency. This chain's CDR3 is CASSGTSGGAETQYF. J is TRBJ2-5 and V is TRBV6-1; there is no DNA to check the TCRdb D call of TRBD2. In germline, CDR1 is MNHNS, CDR2 SASEGT. There are 15 residues in the CDR3.